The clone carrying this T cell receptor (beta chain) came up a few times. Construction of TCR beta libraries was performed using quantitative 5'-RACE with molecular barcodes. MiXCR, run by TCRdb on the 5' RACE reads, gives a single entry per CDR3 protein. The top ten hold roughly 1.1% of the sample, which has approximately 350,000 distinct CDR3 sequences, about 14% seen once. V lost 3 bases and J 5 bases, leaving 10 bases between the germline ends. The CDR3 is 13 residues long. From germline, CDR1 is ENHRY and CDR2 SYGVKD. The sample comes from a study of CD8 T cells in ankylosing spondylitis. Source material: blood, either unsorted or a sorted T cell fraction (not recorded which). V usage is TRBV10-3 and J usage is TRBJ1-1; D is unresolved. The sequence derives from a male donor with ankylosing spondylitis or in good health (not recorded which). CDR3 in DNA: TGTGCCATCAGTGAAGAGGGTGGGACTGAAGCTTTCTTT. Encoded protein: CAISEEGGTEAFF.